The clone carrying this T cell receptor (beta chain) was seen repeatedly, ten times or more. What it recognizes is unknown. Researchers took RNA transcripts and amplified TCR beta CDR3 regions from them. A first-round RT-PCR used HTBI primers, followed by a second-round multiplex PCR. TCRdb itself ran the multiplex PCR reads through MiXCR, one entry per CDR3 protein. The sample yields 400,000 to 450,000 distinct CDR3 sequences, under 25% seen once. Symptoms, serum thyroxine and TRAb, thyroid ultrasound, and orbital computed tomography formed the diagnostic basis. This sample stems from a study of Graves' ophthalmopathy and Graves' hyperthyroidism. Study-level background: The study drew peripheral blood at initial diagnosis, before any treatment. Broader study findings: The blood repertoire also included most expanded thyroid clonotypes above 0.001 frequency.

CDR3 length: 14 residues. V lost 2 bases and J 7 bases, leaving 16 bases between the germline ends. Per germline, CDR1 SGHRS and CDR2 YFSETQ. This clonotype was sampled from a woman aged 18-29 years with stable Graves' hyperthyroidism. Sequencing was carried out using peripheral blood. The chain recombines TRBV5-1 with TRBJ2-7; D tentatively fits TRBD1 or TRBD2 (5 bases each). The CDR3: CASSFGGNPLEQYF. The CDR3 nucleotides are TGCGCCAGCAGCTTTGGGGGTAACCCGTTGGAGCAGTACTTC.